The next 8 T cell receptor beta chains were all read from a single sample in a study of somatic mutations in cytotoxic T cells in rheumatoid arthritis. The assay was immunoSEQ multiplex PCR, and TCRdb's table has in-frame clones only and misses some. The sample records roughly 17,000 clones, more than 70% being singletons. Sequencing was performed on CD8+ T cells sorted from blood. The source of these receptors is an adult with rheumatoid arthritis.

The chain joins TRBV7-9 to TRBJ2-3, with D perhaps TRBD1 or TRBD2 (5 bases each). Trimming took 7 bases from V and 6 from J, leaving 14 bases between them. This CDR3 contains 13 residues. Germline-derived CDR1 and CDR2 are SEHNR and FQNEAQ (reference sequence). The CDR3 here is CASNSGRYDTQYF. The CDR3 coding sequence is TGTGCCAGCAACTCGGGACGGTACGATACGCAGTATTTT. Supplemented by reference TRBV7-9 and TRBJ2-3, the full variable domain reads DTGVSQNPRHKITKRGQNVTFRCDPISEHNRLYWYRQTLGQGPEFLTYFQNEAQLEKSRLLSDRFSAERPKGSFSTLEIQRTEQGDSAMYLCASNSGRYDTQYFGPGTRLTVL.

The chain uses TRBV25-1 and TRBJ1-5; TRBD1 matches at 11 bases. Germline CDR1 reads MGHDK; CDR2 reads SYGVNS. The CDR3 extends over 18 amino acids. V shed 7 bases, J shed 4 bases, and the junction held 15 bases outside the gene matches. The DNA of the CDR3 is TGTGCCAGCAATTCGAGGACAGGGGGCCCAAAGGAAAATCAGCCCCAGCATTTT. It codes for CASNSRTGGPKENQPQHF.

This clone was observed a single time. The genes are TRBV6-6 and TRBJ2-1, with 11 bases matching TRBD2. Germline CDR1 MNHNY, CDR2 SVGAGI (reference sequence). The CDR3 is 14 amino acids. The junction had 4 bases not matched to a gene; V was cut back by 7 bases and J by 5 bases. CDR3 sequence: CASTVSGGDNEQFF. Here the CDR3 DNA reads TGTGCCAGCACGGTTAGCGGGGGGGACAATGAGCAGTTCTTC.

This clone was seen only once. The V gene is TRBV7-2, the J gene TRBJ1-6; D unresolved. The CDR3 covers 17 residues. In germline, CDR1 is SGHTA, CDR2 FQGNSA. V shed 3 bases and J shed 0 bases, with 12 bases lying between them. CDR3 DNA: TGTGCCAGCAGCTTCGAAGCAAAGAGCTCCTATAATTCACCCCTCCACTTT. This encodes CASSFEAKSSYNSPLHF.

The V and J genes are TRBV14 and TRBJ1-2, with TRBD1 as a possible D gene (5 bases). This CDR3 comprises 15 residues. The V and J ends lost 4 bases and 3 bases respectively, with 15 bases between them. The V gene's germline CDR1 is SGHDN and CDR2 FVKESK. CDR3 nucleotides: TGTGCCAGCAGCCCAGGGCACGGGGCGGACTATGGCTACACCTTC. It is translated as CASSPGHGADYGYTF.

The chain links TRBV6-6 to TRBJ1-2, with 9 nucleotides matching TRBD1. The CDR3 runs 13 residues. Germline trimming cut 6 bases from V and 11 bases from J; bases unmatched to any gene: 10. From germline, CDR1 is MNHNY and CDR2 SVGAGI (reference sequence). CDR3 amino acids: CASRGMSTGGYTF. CDR3 bases: TGTGCCAGCAGGGGGATGTCGACAGGGGGATACACCTTC.

J is TRBJ2-7 and V is TRBV27; D possibly uses TRBD1 or TRBD2 (5 bases each). Deletions cut 10 bases from V and 3 bases from J, with 19 bases between. CDR3 length equals 14 residues. Germline values: CDR1 MNHEY, CDR2 SMNVEV (reference sequence). CDR3: CAIRPQPGGYEQYF. In DNA form, the CDR3 reads TGTGCCATCCGCCCGCAGCCTGGGGGCTACGAGCAGTACTTC.

The DNA of the CDR3 is TGTGCCAGTAGCCCCGCAGGTTCACCCCTCCACTTT. Encoded protein: CASSPAGSPLHF. The V call is TRBV19, the J call TRBJ1-6; D unresolved. The CDR3 covers 12 residues. V dropped 6 bases and J dropped 9 bases, with 9 bases sitting between them. Per the germline V gene, CDR1 is LNHDA and CDR2 is SQIVND (reference sequence). Combining the CDR3 with reference TRBV19 and TRBJ1-6 gives the whole variable domain DGGITQSPKYLFRKEGQNVTLSCEQNLNHDAMYWYRQDPGQGLRLIYYSQIVNDFQKGDIAEGYSVSREKKESFPLTVTSAQKNPTAFYLCASSPAGSPLHFGNGTRLTVT.